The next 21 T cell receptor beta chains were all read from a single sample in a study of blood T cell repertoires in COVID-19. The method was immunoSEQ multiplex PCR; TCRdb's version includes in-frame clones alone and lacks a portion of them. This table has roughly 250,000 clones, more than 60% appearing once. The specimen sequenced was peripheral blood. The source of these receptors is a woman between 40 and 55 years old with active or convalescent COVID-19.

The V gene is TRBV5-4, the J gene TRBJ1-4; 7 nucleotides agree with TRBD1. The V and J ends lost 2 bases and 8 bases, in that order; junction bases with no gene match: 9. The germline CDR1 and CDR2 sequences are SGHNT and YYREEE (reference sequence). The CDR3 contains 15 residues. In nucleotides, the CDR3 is TGTGCCAGCAGCTTCGAGACAGGGAGCAAGGAAAAACTGTTTTTT. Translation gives CASSFETGSKEKLFF.

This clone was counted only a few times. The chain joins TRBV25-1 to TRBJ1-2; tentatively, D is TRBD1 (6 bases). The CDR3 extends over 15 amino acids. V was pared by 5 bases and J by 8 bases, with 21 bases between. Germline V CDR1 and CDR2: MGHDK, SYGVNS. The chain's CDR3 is CASSLGGHPPPGYTF. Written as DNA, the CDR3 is TGTGCCAGCAGTCTAGGGGGACACCCTCCTCCCGGCTACACCTTC.

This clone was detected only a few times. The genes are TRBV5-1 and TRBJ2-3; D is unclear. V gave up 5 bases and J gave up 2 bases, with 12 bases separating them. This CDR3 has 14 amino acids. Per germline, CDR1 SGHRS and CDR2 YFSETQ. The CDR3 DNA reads TGCGCCAGCAGTCCCATACAGCCCACAGATACGCAGTATTTT. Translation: CASSPIQPTDTQYF.

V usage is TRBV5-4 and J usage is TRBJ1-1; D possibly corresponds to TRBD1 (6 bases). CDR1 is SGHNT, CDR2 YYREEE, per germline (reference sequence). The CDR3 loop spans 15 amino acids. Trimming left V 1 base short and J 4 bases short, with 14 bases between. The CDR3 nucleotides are TGTGCCAGCAGCTTGATCGGGACACCTTCCACTGAAGCTTTCTTT. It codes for CASSLIGTPSTEAFF.

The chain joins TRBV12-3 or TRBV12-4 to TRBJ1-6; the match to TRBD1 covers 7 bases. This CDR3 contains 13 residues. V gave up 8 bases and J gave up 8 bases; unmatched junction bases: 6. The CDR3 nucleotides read TGTGCCAGCCAAGGACAGGACCATTCACCCCTCCACTTT. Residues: CASQGQDHSPLHF.

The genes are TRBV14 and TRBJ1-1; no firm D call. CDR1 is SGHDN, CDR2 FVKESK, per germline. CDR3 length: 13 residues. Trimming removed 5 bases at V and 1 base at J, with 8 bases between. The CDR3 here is CASSALANTEAFF. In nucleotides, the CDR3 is TGTGCCAGCAGCGCACTTGCGAACACTGAAGCTTTCTTT.

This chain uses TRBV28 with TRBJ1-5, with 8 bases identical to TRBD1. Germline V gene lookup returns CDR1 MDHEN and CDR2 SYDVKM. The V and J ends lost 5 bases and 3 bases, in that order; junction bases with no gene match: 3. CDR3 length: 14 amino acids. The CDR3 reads CASSPDRVNQPQHF. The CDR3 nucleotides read TGTGCCAGCAGTCCGGACAGGGTCAATCAGCCCCAGCATTTT.

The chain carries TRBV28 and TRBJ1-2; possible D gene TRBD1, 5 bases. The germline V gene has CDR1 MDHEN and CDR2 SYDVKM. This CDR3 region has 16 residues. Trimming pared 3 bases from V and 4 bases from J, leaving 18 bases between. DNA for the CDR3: TGTGCCAGCAGTTTTTTAGGCCGGCAGCAGGGCTATGGCTACACCTTC. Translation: CASSFLGRQQGYGYTF.

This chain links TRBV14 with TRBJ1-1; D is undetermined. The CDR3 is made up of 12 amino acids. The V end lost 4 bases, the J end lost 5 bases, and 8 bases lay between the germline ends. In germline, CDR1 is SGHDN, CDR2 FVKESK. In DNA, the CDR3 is TGTGCCAGCAGCCCTAGTTGGACTGAAGCTTTCTTT. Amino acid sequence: CASSPSWTEAFF. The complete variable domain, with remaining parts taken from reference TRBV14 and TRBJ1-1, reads EAGVTQFPSHSVIEKGQTVTLRCDPISGHDNLYWYRRVMGKEIKFLLHFVKESKQDESGMPNNRFLAERTGGTYSTLKVQPAELEDSGVYFCASSPSWTEAFFGQGTRLTVV.

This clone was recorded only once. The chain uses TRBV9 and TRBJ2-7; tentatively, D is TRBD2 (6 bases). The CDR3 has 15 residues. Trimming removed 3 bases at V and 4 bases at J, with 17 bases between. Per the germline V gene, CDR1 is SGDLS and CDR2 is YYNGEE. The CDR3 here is CASSARGGNPYEQYF. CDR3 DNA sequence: TGTGCCAGCAGCGCCCGTGGGGGGAATCCTTACGAGCAGTACTTC. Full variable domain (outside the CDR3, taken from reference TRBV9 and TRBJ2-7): DSGVTQTPKHLITATGQRVTLRCSPRSGDLSVYWYQQSLDQGLQFLIQYYNGEERAKGNILERFSAQQFPDLHSELNLSSLELGDSALYFCASSARGGNPYEQYFGPGTRLTVT.

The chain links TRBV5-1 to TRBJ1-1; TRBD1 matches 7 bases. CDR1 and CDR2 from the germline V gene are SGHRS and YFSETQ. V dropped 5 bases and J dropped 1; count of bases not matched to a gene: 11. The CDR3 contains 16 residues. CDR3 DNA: TGCGCCAGCAGTCCTATGACAGGGTCGGCGAACACTGAAGCTTTCTTT. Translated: CASSPMTGSANTEAFF. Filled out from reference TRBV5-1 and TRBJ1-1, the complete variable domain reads KAGVTQTPRYLIKTRGQQVTLSCSPISGHRSVSWYQQTPGQGLQFLFEYFSETQRNKGNFPGRFSGRQFSNSRSEMNVSTLELGDSALYLCASSPMTGSANTEAFFGQGTRLTVV.

CDR3 sequence reads: CASSIIPSGVMATEAFF. The DNA of the CDR3 is TGTGCCAGTAGTATAATCCCGTCGGGGGTCATGGCGACTGAAGCTTTCTTT. The J gene is TRBJ1-1, the V gene TRBV19; tentatively, D is TRBD1 (5 bases). Trimming took off 2 bases at V and 5 bases at J, with 21 bases between the two ends. In germline, CDR1 is LNHDA, CDR2 SQIVND (reference sequence). CDR3 length equals 17 residues.

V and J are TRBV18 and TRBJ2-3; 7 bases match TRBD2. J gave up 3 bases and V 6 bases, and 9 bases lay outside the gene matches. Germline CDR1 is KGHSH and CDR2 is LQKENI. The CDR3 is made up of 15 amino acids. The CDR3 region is CASSGSGRGTDTQYF. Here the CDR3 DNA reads TGTGCCAGCTCCGGATCAGGGCGGGGGACAGATACGCAGTATTTT.

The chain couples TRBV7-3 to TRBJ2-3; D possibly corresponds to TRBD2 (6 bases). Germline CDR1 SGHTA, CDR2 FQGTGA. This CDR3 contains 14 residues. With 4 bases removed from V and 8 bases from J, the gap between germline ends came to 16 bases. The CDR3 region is CASSSGTGPGTQYF. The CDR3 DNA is TGTGCCAGCAGCTCTGGGACTGGCCCCGGTACGCAGTATTTT.

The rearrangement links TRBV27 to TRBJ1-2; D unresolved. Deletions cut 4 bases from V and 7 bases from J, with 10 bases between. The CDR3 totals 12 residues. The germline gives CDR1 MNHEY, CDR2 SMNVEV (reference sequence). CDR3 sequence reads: CASSSQPGGYTF. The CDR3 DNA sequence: TGTGCCAGCAGTTCCCAACCCGGTGGCTACACCTTC.

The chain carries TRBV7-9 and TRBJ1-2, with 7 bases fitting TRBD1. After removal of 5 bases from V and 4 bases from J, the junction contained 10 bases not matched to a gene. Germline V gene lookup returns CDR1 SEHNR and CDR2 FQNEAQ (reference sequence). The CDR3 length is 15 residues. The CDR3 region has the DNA TGTGCCAGCAGCAGGGACCCAGGGGGTGGCTATGGCTACACCTTC. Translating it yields CASSRDPGGGYGYTF.

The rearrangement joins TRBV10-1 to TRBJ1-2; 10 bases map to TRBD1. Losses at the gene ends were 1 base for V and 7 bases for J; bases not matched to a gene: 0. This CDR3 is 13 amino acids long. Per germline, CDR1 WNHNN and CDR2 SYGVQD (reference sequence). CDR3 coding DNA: TGCGCCAGCAGTGAGTGGACAGGGGGTGGCTACACCTTC. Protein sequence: CASSEWTGGGYTF.

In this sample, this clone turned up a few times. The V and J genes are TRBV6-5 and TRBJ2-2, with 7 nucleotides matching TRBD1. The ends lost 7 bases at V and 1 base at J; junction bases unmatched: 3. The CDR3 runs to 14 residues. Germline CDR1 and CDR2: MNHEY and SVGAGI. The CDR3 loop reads CASIGTVNTGELFF. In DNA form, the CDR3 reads TGTGCCAGCATAGGGACAGTGAACACCGGGGAGCTGTTTTTT.

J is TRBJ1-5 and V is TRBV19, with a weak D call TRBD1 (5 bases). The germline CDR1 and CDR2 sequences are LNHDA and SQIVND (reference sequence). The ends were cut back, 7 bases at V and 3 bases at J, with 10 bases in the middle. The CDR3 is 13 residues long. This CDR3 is CASTGTFNQPQHF. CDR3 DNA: TGTGCCAGTACTGGGACTTTCAATCAGCCCCAGCATTTT.

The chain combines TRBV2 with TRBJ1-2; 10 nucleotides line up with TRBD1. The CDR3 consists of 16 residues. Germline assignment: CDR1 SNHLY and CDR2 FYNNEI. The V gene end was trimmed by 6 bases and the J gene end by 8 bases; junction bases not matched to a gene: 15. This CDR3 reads CASRIGTGVDSGGYTF. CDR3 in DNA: TGTGCCAGCAGGATAGGGACAGGGGTTGATTCGGGGGGCTACACCTTC.

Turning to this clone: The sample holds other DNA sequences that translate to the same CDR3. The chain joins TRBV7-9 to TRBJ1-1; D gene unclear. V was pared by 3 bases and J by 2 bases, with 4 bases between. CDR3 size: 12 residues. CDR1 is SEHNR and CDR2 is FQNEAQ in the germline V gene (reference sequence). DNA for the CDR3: TGTGCCAGCAGCTTTGGCAACACTGAAGCTTTCTTT. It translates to CASSFGNTEAFF.